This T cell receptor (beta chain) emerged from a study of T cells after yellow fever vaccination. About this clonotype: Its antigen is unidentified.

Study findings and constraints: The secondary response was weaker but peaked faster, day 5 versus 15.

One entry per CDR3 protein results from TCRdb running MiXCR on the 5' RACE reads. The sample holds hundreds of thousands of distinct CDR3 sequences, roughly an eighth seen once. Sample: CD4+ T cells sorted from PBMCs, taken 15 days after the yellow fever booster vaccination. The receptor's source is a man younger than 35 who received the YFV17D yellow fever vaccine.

CDR3 coding DNA: TGTGCCAGCAGCGGGCGGGAGCCCTATGGCTACACCTTC. Encoded protein: CASSGREPYGYTF. The V and J genes are TRBV6-1 and TRBJ1-2; the D is unclear. The CDR3 sequence is 13 residues long. Per the germline V gene, CDR1 is MNHNS and CDR2 is SASEGT. Trimming took 6 bases from V and 4 from J, leaving 12 bases between them.